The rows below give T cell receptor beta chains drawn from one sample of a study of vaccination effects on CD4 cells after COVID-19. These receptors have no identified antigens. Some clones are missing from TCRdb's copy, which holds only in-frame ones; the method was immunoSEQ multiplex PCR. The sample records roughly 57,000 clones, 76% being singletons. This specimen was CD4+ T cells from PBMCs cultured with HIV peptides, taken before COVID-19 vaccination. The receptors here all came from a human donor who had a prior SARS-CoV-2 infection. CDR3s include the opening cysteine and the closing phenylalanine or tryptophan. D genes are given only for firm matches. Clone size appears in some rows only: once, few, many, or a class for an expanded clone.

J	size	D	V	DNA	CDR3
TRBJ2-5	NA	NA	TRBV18	TGTGCCAGCTCACCGGGGCTTCAAGAGACCCAGTACTTC	CASSPGLQETQYF
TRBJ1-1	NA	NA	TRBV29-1	TGCAGCGTGGATGGACGTACGTCAATGAACACTGAAGCTTTCTTT	CSVDGRTSMNTEAFF
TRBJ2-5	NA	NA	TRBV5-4	TGTGCCAGCAGCTTGGAGGCGGGAATCCAAGAGACCCAGTACTTC	CASSLEAGIQETQYF
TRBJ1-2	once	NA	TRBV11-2	TGTGCCAGCAGCCTAGCCGGCACGAACTATGGCTACACCTTC	CASSLAGTNYGYTF
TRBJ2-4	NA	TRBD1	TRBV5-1	TGCGCCAGCAGCTTATCAGGGGACAGGTATGACATTCAGTACTTC	CASSLSGDRYDIQYF
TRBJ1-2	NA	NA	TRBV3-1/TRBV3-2	TGTGCCAGCAGCCAACGGCGAATGTGGGGGGCAACTAACTATGGCTACACCTTC	CASSQRRMWGATNYGYTF
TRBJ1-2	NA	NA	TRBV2	TGTGCCAGCAGTGCTTTCTGGGACGCAAACTATGGCTACACCTTC	CASSAFWDANYGYTF
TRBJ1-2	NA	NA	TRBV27	TGTGCCAGCAGTTTACAGGGGCGGGGTGGCTACACCTTC	CASSLQGRGGYTF
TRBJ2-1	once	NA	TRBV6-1	TGTGCCAGCAGTGAACAGACAGCCGAAGGGGAGCAGTTCTTC	CASSEQTAEGEQFF
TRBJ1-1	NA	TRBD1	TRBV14	TGTGCCAGCAGCGGAGCAGGGGGCTCGGACACTGAAGCTTTCTTT	CASSGAGGSDTEAFF
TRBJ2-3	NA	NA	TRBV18	TGTGCCAGCTCACCACCGTCAGGGAAAGCAGATACGCAGTATTTT	CASSPPSGKADTQYF
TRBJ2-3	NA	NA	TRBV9	TGTGCCAGCACTAGGATAAGCACAGATACGCAGTATTTT	CASTRISTDTQYF
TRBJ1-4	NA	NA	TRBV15	TGTGCCACCAGCAGAGTTTATCTTGAGGTTAATGAAAAACTGTTTTTT	CATSRVYLEVNEKLFF
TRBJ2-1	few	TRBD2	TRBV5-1	TGCGCCAGCAGCTTGGTTGGGACTAGCCGAAATGAGCAGTTCTTC	CASSLVGTSRNEQFF
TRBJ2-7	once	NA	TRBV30	TGTGCCTGGAGTGTACTCGGGGGCGGATCTCAGCAGTACTTC	CAWSVLGGGSQQYF
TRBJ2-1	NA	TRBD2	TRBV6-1	TGTGCCAGCAGTGATGTTGGGGTAGCGGGCAATGAGCAGTTCTTC	CASSDVGVAGNEQFF
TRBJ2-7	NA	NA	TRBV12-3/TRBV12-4	TGTGTCCCCCCGGGACTTCACTACGAGCAGTACTTC	CVPPGLHYEQYF
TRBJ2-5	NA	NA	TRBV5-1	TGCGCCAGCAGCTTGGCCACGGCGGGTCGGGGGGAGACCCAGTACTTC	CASSLATAGRGETQYF
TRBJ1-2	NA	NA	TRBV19	TGTGCCAGTAGTAACGGCTACTATGGCTACACCTTC	CASSNGYYGYTF
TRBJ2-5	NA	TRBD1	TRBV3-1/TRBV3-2	TGTGCCAGCAGCCAAGGGACAGGGGTCCAAGAGACCCAGTACTTC	CASSQGTGVQETQYF
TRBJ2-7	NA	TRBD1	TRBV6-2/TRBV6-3	TGTGCCAGCCGCCTAGCAGGGGGTAGCTACGAGCAGTACTTC	CASRLAGGSYEQYF
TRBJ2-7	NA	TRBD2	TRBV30	TGTGCCTGGGACCAGGGAGGGTACGAGCAGTACTTC	CAWDQGGYEQYF
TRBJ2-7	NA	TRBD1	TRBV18	TGTGCCAGCTCTGCCGGGACAGCCAACTACGAGCAGTACTTC	CASSAGTANYEQYF
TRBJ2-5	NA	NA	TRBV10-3	TGTGCCATCAGGGACCAGGGGGGACGGGAGACCCAGTACTTC	CAIRDQGGRETQYF
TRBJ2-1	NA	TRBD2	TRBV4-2	TGTGCCAGCAGCCAAGTGAGTGGGCCGGGACTAGCGGGTTCTAATGAGCAGTTCTTC	CASSQVSGPGLAGSNEQFF
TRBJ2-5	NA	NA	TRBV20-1	TGCAGTGCTCCGGCCCTTAAGACCCAGTACTTC	CSAPALKTQYF
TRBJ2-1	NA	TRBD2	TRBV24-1	TGTGCCACCAGTGATGGCGGGGGGGTTGACAATGAGCAGTTCTTC	CATSDGGGVDNEQFF
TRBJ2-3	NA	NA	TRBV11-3	TGTGCCAGCAGCTTATTTCGGCAGGATACGCAGTATTTT	CASSLFRQDTQYF
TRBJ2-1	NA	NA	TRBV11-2	TGTGCCAGCAGCTTATCTCGGAACAATGAGCAGTTCTTC	CASSLSRNNEQFF
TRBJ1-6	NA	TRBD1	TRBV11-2	TGTGCCAGCCGGCAAAGGACAGGAAGTAATTCACCCCTCCACTTT	CASRQRTGSNSPLHF
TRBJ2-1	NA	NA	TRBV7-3	TGTGCCAGCAGCTTAAATTGGGGGCACTCCTACAATGAGCAGTTCTTC	CASSLNWGHSYNEQFF
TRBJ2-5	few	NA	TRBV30	TGTGCCTGGAGTAGCGGTTCAGAGACCCAGTACTTC	CAWSSGSETQYF
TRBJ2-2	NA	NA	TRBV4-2	TGTGCCAGCAGCCAAGACCCCGGGTGGGCCGGGGAGCTGTTTTTT	CASSQDPGWAGELFF
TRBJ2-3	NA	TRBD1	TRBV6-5	TGTGCCAGCACAGGGGGTGGTCACTTAGATACGCAGTATTTT	CASTGGGHLDTQYF
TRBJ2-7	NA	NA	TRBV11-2	TGTGCCAGCAGCTTAGAATGGACACACTCCTACGAGCAGTACTTC	CASSLEWTHSYEQYF
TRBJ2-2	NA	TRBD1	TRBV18	TGTGCCAGCTCACCACTGACAGGGGGGTCGAACACCGGGGAGCTGTTTTTT	CASSPLTGGSNTGELFF
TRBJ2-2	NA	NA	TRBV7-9	TGTGCCAGCAGCTTCATAGCAGGGGTCGGGGAGCTGTTTTTT	CASSFIAGVGELFF
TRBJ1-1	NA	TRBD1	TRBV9	TGTGCCAGCAGCGTTTGGACAGGCAACACTGAAGCTTTCTTT	CASSVWTGNTEAFF
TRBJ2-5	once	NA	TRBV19	TGTGCCAGTAGGAAAAGCCCTATGGGGACCCAGTACTTC	CASRKSPMGTQYF
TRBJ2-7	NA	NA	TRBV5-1	TGCGCCAGCAGCTTGGATGTCGGGTCGGGCTACGAGCAGTACTTC	CASSLDVGSGYEQYF
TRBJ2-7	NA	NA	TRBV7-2	TGTGCCAGCAGCTTAATATCCGAGAAGCAGTACTTC	CASSLISEKQYF
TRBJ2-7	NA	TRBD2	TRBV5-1	TGCGCCAGCAGCTTGGGACTAGCGGGAGTTTACGAGCAGTACTTC	CASSLGLAGVYEQYF
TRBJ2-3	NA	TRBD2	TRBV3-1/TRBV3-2	TGTGCCAGCAGCCACCTAACTAGCGGGAGCCTATCTAGCACAGATACGCAGTATTTT	CASSHLTSGSLSSTDTQYF
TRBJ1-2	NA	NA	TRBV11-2	TGTGCCAGCAGCTCCAACGGACGGAACTATGGCTACACCTTC	CASSSNGRNYGYTF
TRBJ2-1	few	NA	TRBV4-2	TGTGCCAGCAGCCAAGATCGTGGGGGGGGCCTAAACAATGAGCAGTTCTTC	CASSQDRGGGLNNEQFF
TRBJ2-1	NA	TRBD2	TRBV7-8	TGTGCCAGCAGCCGCTTCGGGACTAGCGGGAACTACAATGAGCAGTTCTTC	CASSRFGTSGNYNEQFF
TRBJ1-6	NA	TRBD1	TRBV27	TGTGCCAGCAAACTGGGGGCAGGGGGTAATTCACCCCTCCACTTT	CASKLGAGGNSPLHF
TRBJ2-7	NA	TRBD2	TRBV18	TGTGCCAGCTCACCTAGCGGGAACGCGGACGAGCAGTACTTC	CASSPSGNADEQYF
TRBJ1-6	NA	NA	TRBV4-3	TGCGCCAGCAGCCAAGATCAGGGAAGGGGCCGGTCACCCCTCCACTTT	CASSQDQGRGRSPLHF
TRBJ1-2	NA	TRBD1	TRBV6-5	TGTGCCAGCAGGCTGCGGGACAGGGATGTAGGCTACACCTTC	CASRLRDRDVGYTF
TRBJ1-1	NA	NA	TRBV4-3	TGCGCCAGCAGCCCCCGGGGTCTGAACACTGAAGCTTTCTTT	CASSPRGLNTEAFF
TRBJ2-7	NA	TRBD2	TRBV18	TGTGCCAGCTCACCACTTTTGCGGGGGAGCTACGAGCAGTACTTC	CASSPLLRGSYEQYF